Reported below is one T cell receptor (beta chain). Germline-derived CDR1 and CDR2 are LNHNV and YYDKDF (reference sequence). V shed 8 bases and J 6 bases; nucleotides not matched to a gene: 1. The length of the CDR3 is 11 residues. Clones were sequenced by immunoSEQ multiplex PCR, and TCRdb holds only the in-frame ones, with some missing. In the table there are some 22,000 clones, about 82% of which are singletons. These data are taken from a study of T cells after posttransplantation cyclophosphamide. The chain links TRBV15 to TRBJ2-1; 7 bases agree with TRBD1. The receptor comes from a woman aged 55-69 years with a blood cancer, CMV-positive, and with a related stem cell donor. Specimen: PBMCs. As DNA, the CDR3 is TGTGCCACCGGGACAGTCAATGAGCAGTTCTTC. Translation gives CATGTVNEQFF.